This TCR beta chain appears in the sequencing data of a study of CD8+ T cells in alopecia areata (dated by TCRdb to the late 2010s). About the investigation overall: Treated patients were enrolled in an open-label pilot trial of oral tofacitinib at 5 to 10 mg twice daily for moderate-to-severe alopecia areata. Disease severity in treated patients was measured with the SALT score, which quantifies the percentage of affected scalp surface area. RNA was extracted with the PAXgene miRNA kit for fixed scalp, the miRNeasy kit for PBMCs, and the RNeasy kit for mouse skin. Biopsies were taken from tofacitinib-treated patients at baseline and at 4 and 24 weeks of treatment, and a later scalp biopsy was taken in several of the tofacitinib-treated patients. The study used high-throughput TCRbeta sequencing to examine T cell clonal expansion in alopecia areata, in both the C3H/HeJ mouse model and human patients. Tofacitinib was administered for 6 to 18 months, and 6 months of follow-up off drug were then conducted to assess delayed response and recurrence. Amplification of TCRbeta CDR3 regions was done by immunoSEQ multiplex PCR using 35 Vbeta forward primers and 13 Jbeta reverse primers. On the human side, TCRbeta sequencing was run on scalp tissue and on sorted CD4+ and CD8+ peripheral blood T cells from healthy controls and from alopecia areata patients with either patchy or totalis/universalis disease. Scalp clonality was compared among normal scalp (n=4), patchy alopecia areata scalp (n=8), and alopecia totalis/universalis scalp (n=8).

Per the germline V gene (reference sequence), SEHNR is the CDR1 and FQNEAQ is the CDR2. V is pared back by 1 base and J by 6 bases, with 3 bases lying between the germline termini. There are 11 amino acids in the CDR3, from cysteine to phenylalanine inclusive. Left in the record is the CDR3 DNA by itself, 33 bases read in frame from the first base. Library preparation employed the immunoSEQ multiplex PCR assay. For TCR sequencing, RNA was extracted from every sample and reverse transcribed into cDNA to serve as template. SuperScript III was used for first-strand cDNA synthesis, primed with a 2:1 mix of oligo-dT and random hexamers. A synthetic immune receptor repertoire was used to gauge amplification bias, and whatever bias remained was removed computationally. The authors' analysis ran thus. After raw reads were preprocessed to remove errors, the CDR3 was defined following IMGT conventions as running from the conserved cysteine to phenylalanine. Clonality was computed by normalizing Shannon entropy by log2 of the number of productive unique TCRs and subtracting the result from 1. Whether each scalp clone was CD4 or CD8 was inferred by checking scalp TCRbeta sequences against the CD4 and CD8 repertoires from sorted blood. TCRdb carries this immuneACCESS record with in-frame sequences only. Its versions omit some clonotypes, under half of them owing to an unresolved V gene in the studies checked, with the rest unexplained. That table supplies the V and J calls and clone size; D and trimming were determined from the DNA. This sample holds about 140,000 clones; nearly 55% were observed only once. 15% to 20% of the sample lies in the top ten.

General conclusions and limits of the study: Unlike mouse skin, which is dominated by gammadelta T cells, normal human skin has resident alphabeta T cells that are also sequenced, and this complicates analysis of the scalp TCR repertoire. Compared with normal scalp, lesional scalp, particularly in alopecia totalis/universalis, had higher clonality and more expanded CD8+ clones, which suggests antigenic drive. The treated cohort was small, with a single nonresponder, so links between baseline CD8+ expansion and response need larger studies. During tofacitinib treatment, many expanded lesional clones remained in scalp and blood, and this persistence may partly explain relapse after treatment is stopped. Tofacitinib significantly lowered scalp clonality and the number of expanded CD8+ clones among the top 100 scalp clones. TCR sequences shared between patients were less clear than in mice, possibly partly because of HLA diversity in the patient population.

As concerns this clone: The antigen it recognizes is unknown. No base qualities exist here, and no much larger clone lies one base off it. The identical CDR3 is also encoded by other nucleotide sequences in the sample.

What the time point label conveys for this sample: around 29 days on oral tofacitinib. Per the publication, the treatment or condition label means: oral pan-JAK inhibitor, 5-10 mg twice daily. From alopecia areata patients, peripheral blood was collected along with lesional scalp punch biopsies. PBMCs were isolated by density centrifugation and stained for CD3, CD4 and CD8, after which CD4+ and CD8+ T cells were sorted on a FACSAria. The sample here was CD8+ T cells sorted from blood, taken at week 4, from a patient treated with tofacitinib. This sequence originates from a human donor with alopecia areata. Rearrangement joined TRBV7-9 to TRBJ1-2; no D segment can be confidently identified. The bases are TGTGCCAGCAGCTTAGGAGATGGCTACACCTTC. Its translation reads: CASSLGDGYTF.